These 19 T cell receptor beta chains came from one sample sequenced in a study of PD-1 blockade in classical Hodgkin lymphoma. Patients all relapsed after autologous stem cell transplantation, and there was variation in brentuximab vedotin exposure. Profiled with immunoSEQ multiplex PCR; TCRdb holds only in-frame clones, not every one. The sample has 20,000 or so clones, 65% to 90% seen once; the top ten hold about 24%. Here the sequenced sample was peripheral blood mononuclear cells (PBMCs), taken at baseline. These receptor sequences come from a human donor with classical Hodgkin lymphoma.

This chain links TRBV6-1 with TRBJ1-5; D remains unclear. The germline V gene has CDR1 MNHNS and CDR2 SASEGT. This CDR3 comprises 14 residues. Trimming took off 7 bases at V and 2 bases at J, with 12 bases between the two ends. In DNA form, the CDR3 reads TGTGCCAGCATAAAGGGAGATCGCAATCAGCCCCAGCATTTT. Translating gives CASIKGDRNQPQHF.

The CDR3 nucleotides are TGTGCCAGCAGTTACTCTAATGGACTTGGCTACACCTTC. Amino acids: CASSYSNGLGYTF. The chain has TRBV6-6 and TRBJ1-2; D not resolved. V shed 0 bases and J shed 7 bases, with 9 bases lying between them. Germline lookup yields CDR1 MNHNY and CDR2 SVGAGI (reference sequence). The CDR3 length is 13 residues.

This CDR3 is CASSSGQGISHYYGYTF. Here the CDR3 DNA reads TGTGCCAGCAGTTCCGGACAGGGCATATCTCACTACTATGGCTACACCTTC. The rearrangement joins TRBV28 to TRBJ1-2, with 8 bases fitting TRBD1. This CDR3 contains 17 residues. V trimming: 4 bases; J trimming: 3 bases; junction bases outside the gene matches: 13. The V gene's germline CDR1 is MDHEN and CDR2 SYDVKM.

CDR3 coding DNA: TGTGCCAGCAGCCTGAGCGCTAACAGGGATCAGCCCCAGCATTTT. It translates to CASSLSANRDQPQHF. The V and J genes are TRBV2 and TRBJ1-5, with a possible D match to TRBD1 (6 bases). The CDR3 consists of 15 residues. Germline CDR1 SNHLY, CDR2 FYNNEI. V lost 6 bases to trimming and J lost 5 bases, with 17 bases between them.

The sample holds a few counts of this clone. The chain uses TRBV5-4 and TRBJ2-1; tentatively, D is TRBD2 (5 bases). Germline CDR1 is SGHNT and CDR2 is YYREEE (reference sequence). V was shortened by 3 bases and J by 0 bases, with 13 bases between the two germline ends. CDR3 length equals 16 residues. The CDR3 bases are TGTGCCAGCAGCTCCTACTCGGGAATCTCCTACAATGAGCAGTTCTTC. It specifies CASSSYSGISYNEQFF.

This chain links TRBV7-6 with TRBJ1-4, with a possible D match to TRBD1 (5 bases). Germline V gives CDR1 SGHVS, CDR2 FNYEAQ. The length of the CDR3 is 14 residues. The V end was cut by 4 bases, the J end by 3 bases, with 9 bases between. CDR3 amino acids: CASSSTVPNEKLFF. CDR3 sequence (DNA): TGTGCCAGCAGCTCGACAGTACCTAATGAAAAACTGTTTTTT. Full variable domain (remainder filled in from reference TRBV7-6 and TRBJ1-4): GAGVSQSPRYKVTKRGQDVALRCDPISGHVSLYWYRQALGQGPEFLTYFNYEAQQDKSGLPNDRFSAERPEGSISTLTIQRTEQRDSAMYRCASSSTVPNEKLFFGSGTQLSVL.

The chain combines TRBV28 with TRBJ2-1, with D possibly being TRBD1 (6 bases). CDR3 length: 15 amino acids. Trimming took off 7 bases at V and 6 bases at J, with 19 bases between the two ends. CDR1 is MDHEN and CDR2 is SYDVKM in the germline V gene. CDR3 DNA: TGTGCCAGCATCTCAGGGGCAGGGATCGGCAATGAGCAGTTCTTC. Translated: CASISGAGIGNEQFF.

With respect to this clone: The likely explanation is a read error, given a far larger clone one base away. The genes are TRBV4-2 and TRBJ1-6; perhaps TRBD1 as D (5 bases). Germline V gene data show CDR1 as LGHNA and CDR2 as YNFKEQ. The CDR3 is 14 residues long. V lost 1 base to trimming and J lost 10 bases, with 11 bases between them. The CDR3 sequence is CASSQAGFESPLHF. CDR3 sequence (DNA): TGTGCCAGCAGCCAAGCAGGGTTCGAATCACCCCTCCACTTT.

This clone was found once. This chain joins TRBV6-5 and TRBJ1-6; maybe TRBD1 (6 bases). Germline loops: CDR1 MNHEY, CDR2 SVGAGI. The germline V and J ends were trimmed by 5 bases and 7 bases, with 15 bases remaining between them. The CDR3 length is 15 residues. CDR3 nucleotide sequence: TGTGCCAGCAGTCCTTCAGGGGTTAGCAATTCACCCCTCCACTTT. Translation gives CASSPSGVSNSPLHF.

The genes are TRBV5-6 and TRBJ2-7; maybe TRBD2 (5 bases). The V gene lost 1 base and the J gene lost 3 bases, with 8 bases spanning the gap. CDR1 is SGHDT, CDR2 YYEEEE, per germline. The CDR3 has 13 residues. The CDR3 loop reads CASSLYGNYEQYF. The CDR3 nucleotides are TGTGCCAGCAGCTTGTACGGGAACTACGAGCAGTACTTC. Using reference TRBV5-6 and TRBJ2-7 for the parts outside the CDR3, the full variable domain is DAGVTQSPTHLIKTRGQQVTLRCSPKSGHDTVSWYQQALGQGPQFIFQYYEEEERQRGNFPDRFSGHQFPNYSSELNVNALLLGDSALYLCASSLYGNYEQYFGPGTRLTVT.

The chain has TRBV7-2 and TRBJ2-3, with 8 bases lining up with TRBD2. V lost 0 bases, J lost 1 base, and 12 bases stayed unmatched. CDR3 length equals 19 residues. Per the germline V gene, CDR1 is SGHTA and CDR2 is FQGNSA. The CDR3 is CASSLALFREGLGTDTQYF. In nucleotides, the CDR3 is TGTGCCAGCAGCTTAGCGCTGTTTCGGGAGGGGCTTGGCACAGATACGCAGTATTTT.

The J gene is TRBJ2-2, the V gene TRBV10-3; 9 bases align to TRBD1. Trimming at V came to 4 bases and at J to 5 bases, leaving 5 bases not matched to a gene. The germline V gene has CDR1 ENHRY and CDR2 SYGVKD. The CDR3 has 15 amino acids. The CDR3 region is CAISGPGQGTGELFF. The CDR3 DNA sequence: TGTGCCATCAGTGGACCGGGACAGGGTACCGGGGAGCTGTTTTTT.

The V and J genes are TRBV30 and TRBJ1-2; 7 bases match TRBD1. V trimming: 3 bases; J trimming: 4 bases; junction bases outside the gene matches: 8. Germline lookup yields CDR1 GTSNPN and CDR2 SVGIG (reference sequence). This CDR3 is 14 amino acids long. CDR3 loop: CAWRRAGGSYGYTF. CDR3 in DNA: TGTGCCTGGAGAAGGGCAGGGGGTAGCTATGGCTACACCTTC.

Relative to its sample, this clone is medium-sized (0.01 to 0.1%). The chain combines TRBV5-1 with TRBJ1-1; the D gene is possibly TRBD1 (6 bases). Germline V gives CDR1 SGHRS, CDR2 YFSETQ. The CDR3 totals 12 residues. V was shortened by 4 bases and J by 14 bases, with 18 bases between the two germline ends. The CDR3 DNA reads as TGCGCCAGCAGCCCGTTTGGGGGCCGCGAATTCTTT. Protein product: CASSPFGGREFF.

This clone was observed a few times. The chain has TRBV21-1 and TRBJ2-5; no check of the table's D call, TRBD1, against the DNA was made. TRBV21-1 is marked as a pseudogene. The CDR3 extends over 19 amino acids. CDR3: CASSKESSRSRGLGETQYF. Written as DNA, the CDR3 is TGTGCCAGCAGCAAAGAATCTTCCCGGAGCAGGGGGCTTGGGGAGACCCAGTACTTC.

The V gene is TRBV7-9, the J gene TRBJ2-3; 9 positions match TRBD2. Trimming at V came to 1 base and at J to 1 base, leaving 3 bases not matched to a gene. CDR1 and CDR2 (germline): SEHNR, FQNEAQ (reference sequence). This CDR3 is 16 amino acids long. CDR3 loop: CASSLEIAGGTDTQYF. CDR3 DNA sequence: TGTGCCAGCAGCTTAGAAATAGCGGGGGGCACAGATACGCAGTATTTT.

The J gene is TRBJ1-4, the V gene TRBV2, with 7 nucleotides matching TRBD1. CDR1 and CDR2 (germline): SNHLY, FYNNEI. The CDR3 has 19 amino acids. V shed 7 bases, J shed 7 bases, and the junction held 24 bases outside the gene matches. CDR3 sequence: CASIRTLNRRQGVSEKLFF. CDR3 nucleotide sequence: TGTGCCAGCATTCGAACCTTAAACCGTCGGCAGGGGGTTAGTGAAAAACTGTTTTTT.

The rearrangement uses TRBV14 and TRBJ2-3; 8 nucleotides agree with TRBD2. This CDR3 is 17 amino acids long. Germline CDR1 is SGHDN and CDR2 is FVKESK. V trimming: 4 bases; J trimming: 1 base; junction bases outside the gene matches: 10. DNA for the CDR3: TGTGCCAGCAGCCCCCCCGGGGGGGAGGTGGGCACAGATACGCAGTATTTT. Translating gives CASSPPGGEVGTDTQYF.

The chain has TRBV19 and TRBJ2-7; TRBD1 matches at 9 bases. The CDR3 covers 15 residues. V trimming: 5 bases; J trimming: 2 bases; junction bases outside the gene matches: 7. Germline loops: CDR1 LNHDA, CDR2 SQIVND (reference sequence). In DNA, the CDR3 is TGTGCCAGTAGTCATCCCGGGACAGGGACCTACGAGCAGTACTTC. It specifies CASSHPGTGTYEQYF.